This T cell receptor (beta chain) was recovered during a study of shared clonotypes between healthy human individuals. With respect to this clone: Its antigen remains unidentified.

Findings of the study overall: The study found about 4.6% of naive CD4 clonotypes shared across four donors. The study drew on few donors, limiting represented genetic and exposure-history diversity. An effect of sequencing depth on clonotype sharing among donors was expected.

Some clones are missing from TCRdb's copy, which holds only in-frame ones; the method was immunoSEQ multiplex PCR. The sample holds about 2.3 million clones; 92% are singletons and the top ten take 0.37%. This clonotype was obtained from a man aged 18 to 29 in good health. Some clones in this sample may be carry-over from other donors' samples. The sample consisted of naive CD4+ T cells from PBMCs. The subset here: CD45RA+ positively selected.

Written as DNA, the CDR3 is TGCAGCGTTGTCATGACCGGGACAGGGGGCTTCTCCTACGAGCAGTACTTC. It codes for CSVVMTGTGGFSYEQYF. The chain joins TRBV29-1 to TRBJ2-7, with TRBD1 identical over 12 bases. From germline, CDR1 is SQVTM and CDR2 ANQGSEA. V dropped 4 bases and J dropped 0; count of bases not matched to a gene: 10. The CDR3 is made up of 17 amino acids.